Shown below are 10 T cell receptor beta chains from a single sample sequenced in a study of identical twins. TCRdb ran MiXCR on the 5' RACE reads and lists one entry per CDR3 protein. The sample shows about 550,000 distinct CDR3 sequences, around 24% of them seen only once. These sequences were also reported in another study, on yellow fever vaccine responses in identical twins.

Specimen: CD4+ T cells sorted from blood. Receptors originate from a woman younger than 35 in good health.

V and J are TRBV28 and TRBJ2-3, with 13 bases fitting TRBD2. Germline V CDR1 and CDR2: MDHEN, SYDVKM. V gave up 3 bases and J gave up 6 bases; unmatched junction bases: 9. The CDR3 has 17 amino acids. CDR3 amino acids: CASSFSTSGRATDTQYF. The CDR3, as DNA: TGTGCCAGCAGTTTTTCTACTAGCGGGAGGGCCACCGATACGCAGTATTTT.

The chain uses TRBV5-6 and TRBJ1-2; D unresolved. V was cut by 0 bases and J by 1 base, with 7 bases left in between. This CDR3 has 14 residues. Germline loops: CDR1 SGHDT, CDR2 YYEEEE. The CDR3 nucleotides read TGTGCCAGCAGCTTGGGGACTCTTAACTATGGCTACACCTTC. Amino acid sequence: CASSLGTLNYGYTF.

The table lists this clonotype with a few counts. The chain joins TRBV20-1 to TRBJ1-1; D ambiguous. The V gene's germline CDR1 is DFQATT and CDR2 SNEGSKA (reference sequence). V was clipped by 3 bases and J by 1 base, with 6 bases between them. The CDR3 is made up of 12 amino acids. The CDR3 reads CSASRGNTEAFF. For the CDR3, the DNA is TGCAGTGCTAGCCGGGGGAACACTGAAGCTTTCTTT.

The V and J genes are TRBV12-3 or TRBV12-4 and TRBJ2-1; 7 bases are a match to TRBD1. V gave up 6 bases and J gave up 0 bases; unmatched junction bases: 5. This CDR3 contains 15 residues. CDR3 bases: TGTGCCAGCAGAGGACAGGACAGCTCCTACAATGAGCAGTTCTTC. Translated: CASRGQDSSYNEQFF.

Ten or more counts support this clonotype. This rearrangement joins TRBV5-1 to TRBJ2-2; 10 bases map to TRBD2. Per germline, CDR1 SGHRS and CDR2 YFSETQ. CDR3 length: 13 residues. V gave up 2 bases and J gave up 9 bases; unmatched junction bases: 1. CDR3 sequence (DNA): TGCGCCAGCAGCTTACTAGCGGGAAGGGAGCTGTTTTTT. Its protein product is CASSLLAGRELFF.

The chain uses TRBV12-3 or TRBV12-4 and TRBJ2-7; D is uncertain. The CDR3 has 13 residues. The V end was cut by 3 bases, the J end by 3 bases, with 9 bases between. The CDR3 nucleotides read TGTGCCAGCAGTTTGAGTAGGTTCTACGAGCAGTACTTC. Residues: CASSLSRFYEQYF.

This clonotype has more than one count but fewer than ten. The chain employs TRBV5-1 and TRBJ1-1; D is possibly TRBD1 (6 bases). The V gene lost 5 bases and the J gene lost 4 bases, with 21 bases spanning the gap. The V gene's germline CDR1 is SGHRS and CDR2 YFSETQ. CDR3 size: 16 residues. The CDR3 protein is CASSGGTPGGATEAFF. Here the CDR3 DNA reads TGCGCCAGCAGTGGGGGCACACCGGGAGGGGCCACTGAAGCTTTCTTT.

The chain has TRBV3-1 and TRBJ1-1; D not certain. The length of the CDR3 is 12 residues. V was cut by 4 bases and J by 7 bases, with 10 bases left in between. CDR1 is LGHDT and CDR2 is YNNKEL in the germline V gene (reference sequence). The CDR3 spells CASSRGLIEAFF. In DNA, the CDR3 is TGTGCCAGCAGCCGCGGATTGATTGAAGCTTTCTTT.

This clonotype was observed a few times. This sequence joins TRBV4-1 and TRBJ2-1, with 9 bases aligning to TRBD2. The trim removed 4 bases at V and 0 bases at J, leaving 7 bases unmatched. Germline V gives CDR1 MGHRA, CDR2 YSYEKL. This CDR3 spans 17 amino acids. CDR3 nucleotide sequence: TGCGCCAGCAGCCCCGGACTAGCGAGGAGCTCCTACAATGAGCAGTTCTTC. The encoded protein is CASSPGLARSSYNEQFF.

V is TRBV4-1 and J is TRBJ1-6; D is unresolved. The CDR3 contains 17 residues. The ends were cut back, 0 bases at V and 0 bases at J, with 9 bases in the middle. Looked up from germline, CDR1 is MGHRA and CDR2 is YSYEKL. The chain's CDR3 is CASSQDAGSSYNSPLHF. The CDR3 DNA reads TGCGCCAGCAGCCAAGATGCGGGGAGCTCCTATAATTCACCCCTCCACTTT.